This TCR beta chain was identified in a study of siplizumab effects on memory and regulatory T cells. Assay: immunoSEQ multiplex PCR; the TCRdb copy retains only in-frame clones and omits some. The sample lists about 82,000 clones, 87% occurring once. V gave up 5 bases and J gave up 0 bases, with 13 bases separating them. Per the germline V gene, CDR1 is SEHNR and CDR2 is FQNEAQ (reference sequence). The CDR3 length is 16 residues. The sequencing sample was made of Tregs sorted from blood. This receptor was taken from a human donor in good health. The V gene is TRBV7-9, the J gene TRBJ2-2; the D gene is possibly TRBD2 (6 bases). DNA of the CDR3: TGTGCCAGCAGCAAACAGACTAGTACGAACACCGGGGAGCTGTTTTTT. This translates into CASSKQTSTNTGELFF.